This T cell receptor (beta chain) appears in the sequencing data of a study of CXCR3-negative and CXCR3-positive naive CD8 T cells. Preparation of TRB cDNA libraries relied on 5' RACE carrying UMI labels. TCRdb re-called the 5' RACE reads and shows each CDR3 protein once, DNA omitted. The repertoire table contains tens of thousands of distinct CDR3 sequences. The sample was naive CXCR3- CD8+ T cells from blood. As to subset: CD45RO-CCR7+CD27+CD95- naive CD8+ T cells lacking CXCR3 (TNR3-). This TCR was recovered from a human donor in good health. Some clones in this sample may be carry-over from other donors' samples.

The CDR3 is CASSPRDLDRGNHSPLLF. V and J are TRBV11-2 and TRBJ1-6; no DNA is available, so the TRBD1 call from TCRdb remains unchecked. There are 18 residues in the CDR3. Looked up from germline, CDR1 is SGHAT and CDR2 is FQNNGV.